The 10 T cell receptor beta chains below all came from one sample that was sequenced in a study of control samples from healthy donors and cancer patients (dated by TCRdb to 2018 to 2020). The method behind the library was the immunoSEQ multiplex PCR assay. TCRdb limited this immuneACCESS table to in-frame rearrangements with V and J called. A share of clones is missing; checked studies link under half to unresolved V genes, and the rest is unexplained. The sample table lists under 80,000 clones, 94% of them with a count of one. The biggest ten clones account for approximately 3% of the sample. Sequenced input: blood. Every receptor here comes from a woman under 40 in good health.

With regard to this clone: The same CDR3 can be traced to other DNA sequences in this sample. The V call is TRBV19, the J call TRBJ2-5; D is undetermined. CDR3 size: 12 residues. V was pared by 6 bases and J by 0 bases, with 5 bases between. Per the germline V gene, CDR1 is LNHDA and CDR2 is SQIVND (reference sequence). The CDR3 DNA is TGTGCCAGTAGAGGAGACCAAGAGACCCAGTACTTC. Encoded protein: CASRGDQETQYF.

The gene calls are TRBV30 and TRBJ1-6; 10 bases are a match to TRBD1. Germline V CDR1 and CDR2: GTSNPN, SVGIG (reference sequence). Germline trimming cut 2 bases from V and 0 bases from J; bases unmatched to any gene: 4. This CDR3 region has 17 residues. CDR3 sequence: CAWSSGTGVSYNSPLHF. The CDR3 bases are TGTGCCTGGAGTTCCGGGACAGGGGTCTCCTATAATTCACCCCTCCACTTT. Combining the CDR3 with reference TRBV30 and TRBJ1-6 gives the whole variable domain SQTIHQWPATLVQPVGSPLSLECTVEGTSNPNLYWYRQAAGRGLQLLFYSVGIGQISSEVPQNLSASRPQDRQFILSSKKLLLSDSGFYLCAWSSGTGVSYNSPLHFGNGTRLTVT.

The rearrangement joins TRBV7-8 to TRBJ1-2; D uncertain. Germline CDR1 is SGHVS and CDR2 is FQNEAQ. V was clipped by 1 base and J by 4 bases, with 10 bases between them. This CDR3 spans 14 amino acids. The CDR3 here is CASSLGAAVYGYTF. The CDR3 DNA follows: TGTGCCAGCAGCTTAGGGGCGGCAGTCTATGGCTACACCTTC.

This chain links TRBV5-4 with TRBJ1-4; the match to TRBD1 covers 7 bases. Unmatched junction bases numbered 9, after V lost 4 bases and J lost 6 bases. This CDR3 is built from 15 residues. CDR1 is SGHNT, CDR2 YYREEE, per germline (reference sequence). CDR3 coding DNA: TGTGCCAGCAGCAACTCAAATACAGGGGATGAAAAACTGTTTTTT. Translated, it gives CASSNSNTGDEKLFF. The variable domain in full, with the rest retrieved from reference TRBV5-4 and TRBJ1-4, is ETGVTQSPTHLIKTRGQQVTLRCSSQSGHNTVSWYQQALGQGPQFIFQYYREEENGRGNFPPRFSGLQFPNYSSELNVNALELDDSALYLCASSNSNTGDEKLFFGSGTQLSVL.

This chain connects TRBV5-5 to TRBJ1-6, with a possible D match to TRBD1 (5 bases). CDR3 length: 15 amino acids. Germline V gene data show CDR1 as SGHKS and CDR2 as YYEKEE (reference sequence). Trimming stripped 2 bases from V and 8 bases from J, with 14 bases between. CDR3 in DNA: TGTGCCAGCAGCTTTCCCGACAGTTCCTATTCACCCCTCCACTTT. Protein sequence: CASSFPDSSYSPLHF.

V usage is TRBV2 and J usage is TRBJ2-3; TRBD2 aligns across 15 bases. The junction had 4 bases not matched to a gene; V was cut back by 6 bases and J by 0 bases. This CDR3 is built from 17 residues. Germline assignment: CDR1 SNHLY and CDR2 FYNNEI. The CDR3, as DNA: TGTGCCAGCAGGGGGACTAGCGGGGGGCCAAGCACAGATACGCAGTATTTT. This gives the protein CASRGTSGGPSTDTQYF.

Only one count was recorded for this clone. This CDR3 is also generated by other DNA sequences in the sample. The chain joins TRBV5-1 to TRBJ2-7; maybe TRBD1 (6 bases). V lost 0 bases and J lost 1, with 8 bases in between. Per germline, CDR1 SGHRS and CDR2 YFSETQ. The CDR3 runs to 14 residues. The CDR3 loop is CASSLDRGSYEQYF. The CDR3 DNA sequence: TGCGCCAGCAGCTTGGATAGGGGGTCCTACGAGCAGTACTTC.

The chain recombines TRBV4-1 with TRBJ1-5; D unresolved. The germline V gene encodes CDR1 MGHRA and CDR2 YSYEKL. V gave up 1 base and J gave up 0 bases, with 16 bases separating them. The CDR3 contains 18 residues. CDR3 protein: CASSQGISWEDSNQPQHF. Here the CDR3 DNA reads TGCGCCAGCAGCCAAGGAATTTCCTGGGAGGATAGCAATCAGCCCCAGCATTTT.

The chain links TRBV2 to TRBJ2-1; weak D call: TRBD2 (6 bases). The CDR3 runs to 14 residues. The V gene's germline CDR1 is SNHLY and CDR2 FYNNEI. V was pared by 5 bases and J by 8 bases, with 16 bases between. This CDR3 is CASSPGLVTHEQFF. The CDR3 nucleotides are TGTGCCAGCAGTCCGGGACTCGTAACCCATGAGCAGTTCTTC.

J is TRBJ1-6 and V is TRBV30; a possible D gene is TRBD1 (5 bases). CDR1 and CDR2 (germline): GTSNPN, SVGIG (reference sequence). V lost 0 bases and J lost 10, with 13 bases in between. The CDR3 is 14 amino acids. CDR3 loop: CAWSVGQRESPLHF. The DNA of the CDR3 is TGTGCCTGGAGTGTAGGACAACGGGAGTCACCCCTCCACTTT.